This T cell receptor beta chain is from a study of T cell responses to AZD1222 COVID-19 vaccine. Produced via immunoSEQ multiplex PCR; TCRdb's table is partial and in-frame only. The sample consists of fewer than 150,000 clones, about 91% of them appearing once. J gave up 5 bases and V 3 bases, and 6 bases lay outside the gene matches. The CDR3 has 14 amino acids. The V gene's germline CDR1 is MGHRA and CDR2 YSYEKL. Regarding the study as a whole: Following two doses of AZD1222, Spike-specific TCR breadth and depth rose. Vaccine-associated CD4 TCRs spanned spike, dominant at 160-218 and 743-854. Reportedly, close to half of spike-specific TCRs are directed against unmutated variant regions. Samples come after the peak T cell response, not at day 14.

About this clone: The target antigen is unknown.

This TCR was sampled from an adult who received the AZD1222 COVID-19 vaccine. The chain employs TRBV4-1 and TRBJ1-2, with 7 bases that match TRBD1. This sample comprised peripheral blood, obtained 28 days after the second AZD1222 dose. The CDR3 DNA reads TGCGCCAGCAGCCAGTCGACAGGGACTTATGGCTACACCTTC. Residues: CASSQSTGTYGYTF.